Sequencing of this TCR beta chain was carried out in a study of shared clonotypes between healthy human individuals. Germline lookup yields CDR1 SNHLY and CDR2 FYNNEI. The CDR3 sequence is 14 residues long. Trimming cost V 4 bases and J 6 bases; bases outside gene matches: 2. Of note for this clone: The sample has other DNA sequences that encode this CDR3 too.

Clones were sequenced by immunoSEQ multiplex PCR, and TCRdb holds only the in-frame ones, with some missing. The data contain 2.5 million or so clones, around nine tenths of them singletons. The sequence derives from a young man in good health. The genes are TRBV2 and TRBJ2-1; TRBD2 matches at 11 bases. The sequencing sample was made of naive CD4+ T cells sorted from blood. The subset here: CD45RA+ positively selected. The CDR3 nucleotides are TGTGCCAGCAGTGGGACTAGCGGGCTCAATGAGCAGTTCTTC. It codes for CASSGTSGLNEQFF. Variable domain in full (rest from reference TRBV2 and TRBJ2-1): EPEVTQTPSHQVTQMGQEVILRCVPISNHLYFYWYRQILGQKVEFLVSFYNNEISEKSEIFDDQFSVERPDGSNFTLKIRSTKLEDSAMYFCASSGTSGLNEQFFGPGTRLTVL.